This TCR beta chain was documented in a study of cytomegalovirus exposure and HLA in healthy donors. Broader study findings: Later, an analysis showed that TCR beta chains associated with HLA were more clonally expanded than others that were equally common.

PCR employed 60 Vbeta and 13 Jbeta primers. TCRdb's table, derived via immunoSEQ multiplex PCR, lists solely in-frame clones and lacks some. This sample has approximately 110,000 clones, with about 78% found just once. J lost 2 bases, V lost 2 bases, and 6 bases had no gene match. The CDR3 length is 16 residues. The V gene's germline CDR1 is SGHTA and CDR2 FQGNSA. On this clone itself: Its antigen is unidentified.

The receptor was isolated from a woman aged 40-49 years in good health and CMV-seropositive. What was sequenced was PBMCs. The V and J genes are TRBV7-2 and TRBJ1-2; TRBD1 matches at 9 bases. The CDR3 DNA follows: TGTGCCAGCAGCTTAACAGCCGGGACAGGGAACTATGGCTACACCTTC. This encodes CASSLTAGTGNYGYTF.